Listed below are T cell receptor beta chains from one sample, sequenced in a study of control samples from healthy donors and cancer patients. Here immunoSEQ multiplex PCR was the method, and the copy in TCRdb shows in-frame clones only, minus some. The sample includes roughly 86,000 clones, 91% of them seen just once. Sequencing was done on a sample of blood. The receptors stem from a man aged 25-45 years in good health. Each CDR3 is given with its conserved first and last residue. The D gene is left open where the match is weak. The size field is filled for only some rows; it gives once, few, many or a size class.

j_call | clone_size | v_call | d_call | cdr3_aa | cdr3_nt
TRBJ2-1 | - | TRBV20-1 | TRBD2 | CSASSGTTYNEQFF | TGCAGTGCTAGTTCCGGGACTACTTACAATGAGCAGTTCTTC
TRBJ2-3 | - | TRBV24-1 | - | CATSDPQDRTDTQYF | TGTGCCACCAGTGATCCTCAGGATCGCACAGATACGCAGTATTTT
TRBJ1-2 | once | TRBV7-2 | TRBD1 | CASSLLGQADYGYTF | TGTGCCAGCAGCCTATTGGGACAGGCTGATTATGGCTACACCTTC
TRBJ2-7 | - | TRBV20-1 | TRBD2 | CSAGGNEQYF | TGCAGTGCGGGGGGGAACGAGCAGTACTTC
TRBJ1-6 | - | TRBV5-6 | TRBD1 | CASSHGQGLSNSPLHF | TGTGCCAGCAGCCACGGACAGGGGCTATCTAATTCACCCCTCCACTTT
TRBJ2-3 | - | TRBV6-5 | - | CASEGGNLDTQYF | TGTGCCAGCGAGGGCGGGAACTTGGATACGCAGTATTTT
TRBJ2-2 | - | TRBV4-2 | - | CASSQERGGANTGELFF | TGTGCCAGCAGCCAAGAACGTGGCGGAGCGAACACCGGGGAGCTGTTTTTT
TRBJ1-1 | - | TRBV5-4 | - | CASISETDTEAFF | TGTGCCAGCATCAGTGAGACAGACACTGAAGCTTTCTTT
TRBJ1-3 | - | TRBV6-5 | - | CASSPGGIGNTIYF | TGTGCCAGCAGCCCCGGGGGGATAGGAAACACCATATATTTT
TRBJ2-7 | - | TRBV5-4 | - | CASSRDAYEQYF | TGTGCCAGCAGCCGGGACGCCTACGAGCAGTACTTC
TRBJ1-2 | - | TRBV12-2 | - | CASRSRRGQGASLVYGYTF | TGTGCAAGTCGCTCCCGCCGAGGACAGGGGGCATCCTTAGTCTATGGCTACACCTTC
TRBJ1-5 | once | TRBV18 | - | CASSTGEGLGANQPQHF | TGTGCCAGCTCCACCGGCGAGGGATTGGGGGCCAATCAGCCCCAGCATTTT
TRBJ2-5 | - | TRBV5-5 | - | CASSLAETQYF | TGTGCCAGCAGCTTGGCGGAGACCCAGTACTTC
TRBJ1-5 | few | TRBV25-1 | - | CASSESANQPQHF | TGTGCCAGCAGTGAATCAGCGAATCAGCCCCAGCATTTT
TRBJ1-1 | - | TRBV19 | TRBD1 | CASSLRSGGTGVMYGTEAFF | TGTGCCAGTAGTTTGCGATCAGGGGGGACAGGGGTCATGTATGGCACTGAAGCTTTCTTT
TRBJ2-2 | - | TRBV10-3 | TRBD2 | CAITSGRASNTGELFF | TGTGCCATCACTAGCGGGAGGGCCTCGAACACCGGGGAGCTGTTTTTT
TRBJ2-4 | - | TRBV9 | - | CASRETPEGSKNIQYF | TGTGCCAGCAGAGAAACTCCAGAAGGTAGCAAAAACATTCAGTACTTC
TRBJ2-1 | once | TRBV24-1 | - | CATSDFANEQFF | TGTGCCACCAGTGATTTTGCAAATGAGCAGTTCTTC
TRBJ2-7 | - | TRBV6-6 | TRBD2 | CASSSAGGDEQYF | TGTGCCAGCAGTTCGGCGGGAGGGGACGAGCAGTACTTC
TRBJ2-7 | once | TRBV7-2 | - | CASSFFYEQYF | TGTGCCAGCAGCTTCTTCTACGAGCAGTACTTC
TRBJ1-1 | - | TRBV5-5 | - | CASSLGPDSEAFF | TGTGCCAGCAGCTTGGGGCCCGACAGTGAAGCTTTCTTT
TRBJ2-5 | - | TRBV3-1/TRBV3-2 | - | CASSQDGLVQETQYF | TGTGCCAGCAGCCAAGACGGGCTGGTCCAAGAGACCCAGTACTTC
TRBJ1-1 | - | TRBV11-2 | TRBD1 | CASSSQGARTEAFF | TGTGCCAGCAGCTCACAGGGGGCGCGTACTGAAGCTTTCTTT
TRBJ1-2 | - | TRBV19 | - | CASSTDGLFGYTF | TGTGCCAGTAGTACCGACGGCCTCTTCGGCTACACCTTC
TRBJ2-5 | few | TRBV18 | - | CASSRSEQETQYF | TGTGCCAGCTCCCGGTCGGAGCAAGAGACCCAGTACTTC
TRBJ1-6 | - | TRBV7-2 | - | CASSPGEIYNSPLHF | TGTGCCAGCAGCCCAGGGGAGATATATAATTCACCCCTCCACTTT
TRBJ2-2 | - | TRBV3-1/TRBV3-2 | - | CASSQRGSQATGELFF | TGTGCCAGCAGCCAAAGGGGTAGCCAGGCGACCGGGGAGCTGTTTTTT
TRBJ2-7 | - | TRBV7-2 | - | CASSLRHNRDFLYEQYF | TGTGCCAGCAGCCTACGACATAACCGGGACTTCCTCTACGAGCAGTACTTC
TRBJ2-7 | - | TRBV18 | - | CASSPGMGGLNEQYF | TGTGCCAGCTCACCAGGGATGGGGGGCTTGAACGAGCAGTACTTC
TRBJ2-3 | - | TRBV15 | TRBD2 | CATSRDFGSGSTDTQYF | TGTGCCACCAGCAGAGATTTCGGTAGCGGGAGTACAGATACGCAGTATTTT
TRBJ1-3 | - | TRBV9 | TRBD1 | CASSAPRGTGGNTIYF | TGTGCCAGCAGCGCCCCCCGTGGGACAGGCGGAAACACCATATATTTT
TRBJ1-1 | once | TRBV2 | - | CASSVSKAEAFF | TGTGCCAGCAGTGTATCAAAGGCTGAAGCTTTCTTT
TRBJ2-1 | - | TRBV3-1/TRBV3-2 | TRBD2 | CASSQGGSGGFEQFF | TGTGCCAGCAGCCAAGGGGGTAGCGGGGGGTTTGAGCAGTTCTTC
TRBJ2-7 | - | TRBV6-2/TRBV6-3 | - | CASSYRGHEQYF | TGTGCCAGCAGTTACCGGGGTCACGAGCAGTACTTC
TRBJ1-2 | - | TRBV6-5 | TRBD1 | CASSSGQGGNYGYTF | TGTGCCAGCAGTTCCGGACAGGGTGGGAACTATGGCTACACCTTC
TRBJ1-3 | - | TRBV7-2 | - | CASSRSVGLFSGNTIYF | TGTGCCAGCAGCCGTTCGGTCGGACTCTTCTCTGGAAACACCATATATTTT
TRBJ1-5 | - | TRBV19 | - | CASSQGRDQPQHF | TGTGCCAGTAGCCAGGGTCGAGATCAGCCCCAGCATTTT
TRBJ2-1 | - | TRBV19 | - | CASSIGRGNEQFF | TGTGCCAGTAGTATAGGGCGGGGCAATGAGCAGTTCTTC
TRBJ2-5 | - | TRBV7-9 | - | CASSSGTSRETQYF | TGTGCCAGCAGCTCCGGGACCTCGCGGGAGACCCAGTACTTC
TRBJ1-1 | - | TRBV27 | - | CASSSWGGDTEAFF | TGTGCCAGCAGTTCCTGGGGGGGTGACACTGAAGCTTTCTTT
TRBJ1-3 | - | TRBV3-1/TRBV3-2 | - | CASSHSSSGNTIYF | TGTGCCAGCAGCCACTCGAGCTCTGGAAACACCATATATTTT
TRBJ1-2 | - | TRBV6-4 | TRBD1 | CASSDSYRGYGYTF | TGTGCCAGCAGTGACTCTTACAGGGGGTATGGCTACACCTTC
TRBJ1-2 | once | TRBV7-2 | TRBD1 | CASSPWTGGHGYTF | TGTGCCAGCAGCCCCTGGACAGGGGGCCATGGCTACACCTTC